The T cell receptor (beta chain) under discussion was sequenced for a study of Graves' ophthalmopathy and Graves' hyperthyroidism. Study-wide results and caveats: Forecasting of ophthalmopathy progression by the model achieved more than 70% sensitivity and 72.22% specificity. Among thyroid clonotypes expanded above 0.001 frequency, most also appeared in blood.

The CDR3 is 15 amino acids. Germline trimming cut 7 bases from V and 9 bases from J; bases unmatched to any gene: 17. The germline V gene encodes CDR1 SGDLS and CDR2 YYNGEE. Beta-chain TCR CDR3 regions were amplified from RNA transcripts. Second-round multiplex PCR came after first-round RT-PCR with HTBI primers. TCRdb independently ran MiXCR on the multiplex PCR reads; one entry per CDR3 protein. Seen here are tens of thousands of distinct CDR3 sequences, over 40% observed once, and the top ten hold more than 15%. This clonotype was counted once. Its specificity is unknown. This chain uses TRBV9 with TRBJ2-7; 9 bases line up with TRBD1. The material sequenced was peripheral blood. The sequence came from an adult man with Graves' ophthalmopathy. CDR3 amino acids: CASGIRDRVTDTQYV. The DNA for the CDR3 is TGTGCCAGCGGTATCCGGGACAGGGTTACAGATACGCAGTACGTC.